A selection of T cell receptor beta chains follows, all from one sample in a study of shared clonotypes between healthy human individuals. Data came from immunoSEQ multiplex PCR; TCRdb stores just in-frame clones and leaves some out. Among about 530,000 clones listed, almost 80% were seen once. The sequenced sample consisted of PBMCs. Source of these receptors: a middle-aged woman in good health. Some clones in this sample may be carry-over from other donors' samples. Each CDR3 is given with its conserved first and last residue. The D gene is left open where the match is weak. Clone size is not always given. Where it is, it says once, few, many or a class for expanded clones.

size: few
D: NA
J: TRBJ2-7
V: TRBV4-3
DNA: TGCGCCAGCAGCTCGGCCCCGGACCTCAACGAGCAGTACTTC
CDR3: CASSSAPDLNEQYF

size: NA
D: TRBD2
J: TRBJ2-6
V: TRBV7-9
DNA: TGTGCCAGCAGCTTATGGGCGGGGGCTGGGGCCAACGTCCTGACTTTC
CDR3: CASSLWAGAGANVLTF

size: NA
D: TRBD2
J: TRBJ2-7
V: TRBV7-2
DNA: TGTGCCAGCAGCTTAACTAGCGGGAATGGGTACGAGCAGTACTTC
CDR3: CASSLTSGNGYEQYF

size: NA
D: TRBD2
J: TRBJ2-1
V: TRBV5-6
DNA: TGTGCCAGCAGCTTGGTAGGTTTTAGCGGGCTGTTCTACAATGAGCAGTTCTTC
CDR3: CASSLVGFSGLFYNEQFF

size: NA
D: NA
J: TRBJ1-5
V: TRBV7-8
DNA: TGTGCCAGCAGCTTAGCTTTGGGTGGGCCCCAGCATTTT
CDR3: CASSLALGGPQHF

size: NA
D: NA
J: TRBJ1-1
V: TRBV9
DNA: TGTGCCAGCAGCGTAGTCCTGAACACTGAAGCTTTCTTT
CDR3: CASSVVLNTEAFF

size: NA
D: NA
J: TRBJ2-5
V: TRBV10-3
DNA: TGTGCCATCAGTGAGTCGAAAGGTCCAGTGGATCGGGCGACCCAGTACTTC
CDR3: CAISESKGPVDRATQYF

size: NA
D: NA
J: TRBJ2-3
V: TRBV19
DNA: TGTGCCAGTAGAGGCGGGGGCACAGATACGCAGTATTTT
CDR3: CASRGGGTDTQYF

size: NA
D: TRBD1
J: TRBJ2-2
V: TRBV4-3
DNA: TGCGCCAGCAGCCAAACCCGCGCCGGACAGGGTCTTACCGGGGAGCTGTTTTTT
CDR3: CASSQTRAGQGLTGELFF

size: NA
D: NA
J: TRBJ1-2
V: TRBV27
DNA: TGTGCCAGCAGTCCAAGAACGACACTTCCTAACTATGGCTACACCTTC
CDR3: CASSPRTTLPNYGYTF

size: NA
D: TRBD2
J: TRBJ2-1
V: TRBV14
DNA: TGTGCCAGCAGCCAAGTCGCTCGGGAGGGAGTCTCATGGATTGAGCAGTTCTTC
CDR3: CASSQVAREGVSWIEQFF

size: NA
D: TRBD1
J: TRBJ2-2
V: TRBV9
DNA: TGTGCCAGCGGTGGGACAGGGAACACCGGGGAGCTGTTTTTT
CDR3: CASGGTGNTGELFF

size: NA
D: NA
J: TRBJ2-1
V: TRBV30
DNA: TGTGCCTGGAACCGGGACTGGAGCTCCTACAATGAGCAGTTCTTC
CDR3: CAWNRDWSSYNEQFF

size: NA
D: TRBD1
J: TRBJ2-7
V: TRBV7-2
DNA: TGTGCCAGCAGCCAAGGGACAGGGATCCCCTACGAGCAGTACTTC
CDR3: CASSQGTGIPYEQYF

size: NA
D: NA
J: TRBJ1-1
V: TRBV5-1
DNA: TGCGCCAGCAGTGACACTCAGAACACTGAAGCTTTCTTT
CDR3: CASSDTQNTEAFF

size: NA
D: NA
J: TRBJ1-4
V: TRBV5-1
DNA: TGCGCCAGCAGCTTGGAGGGGACGGGGGATGAAAAACTGTTTTTT
CDR3: CASSLEGTGDEKLFF

size: NA
D: NA
J: TRBJ2-3
V: TRBV9
DNA: TGTGCCAGCAGCGTAGAAGGCGGATATAGCACAGATACGCAGTATTTT
CDR3: CASSVEGGYSTDTQYF

size: NA
D: NA
J: TRBJ1-2
V: TRBV7-8
DNA: TGTGCCAGCAGCTTAGGGGGGGTCAGTGGCTACACCTTC
CDR3: CASSLGGVSGYTF

size: NA
D: NA
J: TRBJ1-1
V: TRBV19
DNA: TGTGCCAGTAGTATAAGGGGTTTGAACACTGAAGCTTTCTTT
CDR3: CASSIRGLNTEAFF

size: NA
D: NA
J: TRBJ2-7
V: TRBV7-6
DNA: TGTGCCAGCAGCACAAGGGGGGGGCCGAGCTACGAGCAGTACTTC
CDR3: CASSTRGGPSYEQYF

size: once
D: NA
J: TRBJ2-5
V: TRBV9
DNA: TGTGCCAGCAGCTCCCCCCGCGGAGGACAGCAAGAGACCCAGTACTTC
CDR3: CASSSPRGGQQETQYF

size: NA
D: NA
J: TRBJ1-5
V: TRBV30
DNA: TGTGCCTGGAGTCCCAGGGACCTCAATCAGCCCCAGCATTTT
CDR3: CAWSPRDLNQPQHF

size: few
D: NA
J: TRBJ2-7
V: TRBV9
DNA: TGTGCCAGCAGCGTAGACCAACGGGACTACGAGCAGTACTTC
CDR3: CASSVDQRDYEQYF

size: NA
D: TRBD1
J: TRBJ1-1
V: TRBV29-1
DNA: TGCAGCGCCTCAAGCGGACAGGGAAGTGCTGAAGCTTTCTTT
CDR3: CSASSGQGSAEAFF

size: NA
D: TRBD1
J: TRBJ1-2
V: TRBV7-9
DNA: TGTGCCAGCAGCTTAGCGTCGACAGGGTCGATCTATGGCTACACCTTC
CDR3: CASSLASTGSIYGYTF

size: NA
D: NA
J: TRBJ2-7
V: TRBV5-4
DNA: TGTGCCAGCAGCTTGGGTGGAAGGACTACCAACTACGAGCAGTACTTC
CDR3: CASSLGGRTTNYEQYF

size: NA
D: NA
J: TRBJ2-2
V: TRBV5-1
DNA: TGCGCCAGCAGCTCGACAACTCTAGTGAACACCGGGGAGCTGTTTTTT
CDR3: CASSSTTLVNTGELFF

size: NA
D: NA
J: TRBJ2-3
V: TRBV6-5
DNA: TGTGCCACCATGGGCGGGCCAGCACTCCATACGCAGTATTTT
CDR3: CATMGGPALHTQYF

size: NA
D: NA
J: TRBJ2-3
V: TRBV28
DNA: TGTGCCAGCAGTAGACGGACCATGGTCACAGATACGCAGTATTTT
CDR3: CASSRRTMVTDTQYF

size: NA
D: NA
J: TRBJ2-7
V: TRBV28
DNA: TGTGCCAGCAGCCGGCCCGGGATAATCCACGAGCAGTACTTC
CDR3: CASSRPGIIHEQYF

size: NA
D: NA
J: TRBJ1-5
V: TRBV7-9
DNA: TGTGCCAGCACCATAGGGGTTGAGCCCCAGCATTTT
CDR3: CASTIGVEPQHF

size: NA
D: NA
J: TRBJ1-3
V: TRBV7-8
DNA: TGTGCCAGCAGCGCTACAACGGGTGGAAACACCATATATTTT
CDR3: CASSATTGGNTIYF

size: NA
D: NA
J: TRBJ2-6
V: TRBV7-2
DNA: TGTGCCAGCAGCTCCACAGGGTTCTGGGCCAACGTCCTGACTTTC
CDR3: CASSSTGFWANVLTF

size: few
D: NA
J: TRBJ1-1
V: TRBV7-3
DNA: TGTGCCAGCAGCGCAAGCCCAGGACTTGAGGCTTTCTTT
CDR3: CASSASPGLEAFF

size: NA
D: NA
J: TRBJ2-7
V: TRBV18
DNA: TGTGCCAGCTCACCAGACAAAAGGGTGGTCTACGAGCAGTACTTC
CDR3: CASSPDKRVVYEQYF

size: NA
D: NA
J: TRBJ2-1
V: TRBV5-1
DNA: TGCGCCAGCAGCGGGGCGGGATACAATGAGCAGTTCTTC
CDR3: CASSGAGYNEQFF

size: NA
D: NA
J: TRBJ1-5
V: TRBV9
DNA: TGTGCCAGCAGCGTTGGAGACTATAGCAATCAGCCCCAGCATTTT
CDR3: CASSVGDYSNQPQHF

size: NA
D: NA
J: TRBJ2-3
V: TRBV7-6
DNA: TGTGCCAGCAGCCCCTTAAGGGGCCAGAGCACAGATACGCAGTATTTT
CDR3: CASSPLRGQSTDTQYF

size: NA
D: TRBD2
J: TRBJ2-1
V: TRBV14
DNA: TGTGCCAGCAGCCTTAGCGGGAGGGCCGTATATGAGCAGTTCTTC
CDR3: CASSLSGRAVYEQFF

size: NA
D: NA
J: TRBJ2-2
V: TRBV6-5
DNA: TGTGCCAGCACCTACGACCCTTTAGCCGGGGAGCTGTTTTTT
CDR3: CASTYDPLAGELFF

size: NA
D: NA
J: TRBJ1-1
V: TRBV7-3
DNA: TGTGCCAGCAGCTTAGGAGGAACAGGGAGGACTGAAGCTTTCTTT
CDR3: CASSLGGTGRTEAFF

size: NA
D: NA
J: TRBJ2-3
V: TRBV10-3
DNA: TGTGCCATCAGCCGTGGGGGCTACACAGATACGCAGTATTTT
CDR3: CAISRGGYTDTQYF

size: NA
D: TRBD1
J: TRBJ2-7
V: TRBV16
DNA: TGTGCCAGCAGCCTCCGGACAGGGGACAACGAGCAGTACTTC
CDR3: CASSLRTGDNEQYF

size: many
D: TRBD1
J: TRBJ2-2
V: TRBV6-4
DNA: TGTGCCAGCAGAGAGGAGACAGGGGCGTCCGGGGAGCTGTTTTTT
CDR3: CASREETGASGELFF

size: NA
D: NA
J: TRBJ2-3
V: TRBV11-2
DNA: TGTGCCAGCAGCTTAGAAGTAGCGGCAGATACGCAGTATTTT
CDR3: CASSLEVAADTQYF

size: few
D: NA
J: TRBJ1-3
V: TRBV6-4
DNA: TGTGCCAGCACTAGCAGGGGCCCTGGAAACACCATATATTTT
CDR3: CASTSRGPGNTIYF

size: NA
D: NA
J: TRBJ2-1
V: TRBV15
DNA: TGTGCCACCAGCATGGGAAGCTCCTACAATGAGCAGTTCTTC
CDR3: CATSMGSSYNEQFF

size: few
D: NA
J: TRBJ2-1
V: TRBV4-3
DNA: TGCGCCAGCAGCCGGGTGGTGGGTAGCGGAGATAACAATGAGCAGTTCTTC
CDR3: CASSRVVGSGDNNEQFF

size: NA
D: TRBD2
J: TRBJ2-1
V: TRBV27
DNA: TGTGCCAGCAGTTGGAATAGCGGGCGCTCCTACAATGAGCAGTTCTTC
CDR3: CASSWNSGRSYNEQFF

size: few
D: TRBD2
J: TRBJ2-3
V: TRBV6-4
DNA: TGTGCCAGCAGTGACTCAGGCGGGAGCGCAGATACGCAGTATTTT
CDR3: CASSDSGGSADTQYF

size: NA
D: NA
J: TRBJ2-1
V: TRBV7-6
DNA: TGTGCCAGCAGCTTAGTCGCAGGCTTGGGGTTCTTC
CDR3: CASSLVAGLGFF

size: NA
D: NA
J: TRBJ1-3
V: TRBV2
DNA: TGTGCCAGCAAGGACAACTCCGGAAACACCATATATTTT
CDR3: CASKDNSGNTIYF

size: NA
D: NA
J: TRBJ1-4
V: TRBV9
DNA: TGTGCCAGCAGCGTAGGAGGTGGGGGAGGCTTGGTTGAAAAACTGTTTTTT
CDR3: CASSVGGGGGLVEKLFF

size: NA
D: NA
J: TRBJ2-1
V: TRBV10-1
DNA: TGCGCCAGCCGGGGGTACAATGAGCAGTTCTTC
CDR3: CASRGYNEQFF

size: many
D: TRBD2
J: TRBJ2-7
V: TRBV5-1
DNA: TGCGCCAGCAGCCCCGGACTAGCGGGGGTGGCCTACGAGCAGTACTTC
CDR3: CASSPGLAGVAYEQYF

size: NA
D: TRBD2
J: TRBJ2-4
V: TRBV28
DNA: TGTGCCAGCAGTTGGTCACTAGCGGGAGCCAAAAACATTCAGTACTTC
CDR3: CASSWSLAGAKNIQYF

size: NA
D: NA
J: TRBJ2-6
V: TRBV15
DNA: TGTGCCACACACCGGGGCTACTCTGGGGCCAACGTCCTGACTTTC
CDR3: CATHRGYSGANVLTF

size: NA
D: TRBD2
J: TRBJ2-1
V: TRBV5-6
DNA: TGTGCCAGCAGCTTGGGGGGGACTAGCGGGAGGGTGTACAATGAGCAGTTCTTC
CDR3: CASSLGGTSGRVYNEQFF

size: NA
D: TRBD2
J: TRBJ2-5
V: TRBV7-2
DNA: TGTGCCAGCAGCTTGGGGAGGGAGTCCAAGACCCAGTACTTC
CDR3: CASSLGRESKTQYF